This T cell receptor beta chain was found in a study of early T cells in non-severe SARS-CoV-2 infection. TCRdb re-called the 5' RACE reads with MiXCR, one entry per CDR3 protein. The sample contains 100,000 to 150,000 distinct CDR3 sequences, 14% to 15% of which appear only once. Germline V lookup: CDR1 SQVTM, CDR2 ANQGSEA. The CDR3 contains 15 residues. V was shortened by 2 bases and J by 4 bases, with 17 bases between the two germline ends. This clonotype was observed a handful of times. The material sequenced was whole blood. The chain uses TRBV29-1 and TRBJ1-1, with a tentative D call TRBD1 (5 bases). The clonotype comes from an adult who was a healthcare worker with PCR-confirmed SARS-CoV-2 infection or an uninfected control (not recorded which). CDR3 in amino acids: CSVEWSGGGSTEAFF. For the CDR3, the DNA is TGCAGCGTTGAATGGTCCGGGGGGGGAAGCACTGAAGCTTTCTTT. Complete variable domain (other parts from reference TRBV29-1 and TRBJ1-1): SAVISQKPSRDICQRGTSLTIQCQVDSQVTMMFWYRQQPGQSLTLIATANQGSEATYESGFVIDKFPISRPNLTFSTLTVSNMSPEDSSIYLCSVEWSGGGSTEAFFGQGTRLTVV.